This TCR beta chain appears in the sequencing data of a study of T-cell memory formation after mild COVID-19 (dated by TCRdb to the early 2020s). Regarding the research as a whole: TCR sequence clusters from the two donors were found to be largely donor specific. In two donors, T-cell clones that expanded and contracted after mild COVID-19 were tracked by sequencing TCRalpha and TCRbeta repertoires over time. The cohort was made up of two young adult volunteers, one female and one male, who were previously healthy.

A remark on this clonotype: What antigen it recognizes has not been identified. Per-nucleotide qualities are absent, and no much larger clonotype sits a single base away.

TCRdb records Illumina NovaSeq 6000 as the sequencer. cDNA libraries for TCRalpha and TCRbeta were prepared by 5'RACE using constant-segment primers, with sample barcodes and unique molecular identifiers added. RNA was extracted from every sample with Trizol reagent. Libraries were amplified in two PCR steps, with a second sample barcode and Illumina TruSeq adapters added in the second step. Sequencing of libraries was performed on an Illumina NovaSeq with 2 x 150 bp paired-end reads. On the authors' methods: The reads were demultiplexed and collapsed into UMI-guided consensus sequences using migec v1.2.7. With mixcr v2.1.11, UMI consensuses were aligned to TRA and TRB V and J templates and assembled into clonotypes. Expanded or contracted clonotypes were those called significant by both edgeR and NoisET, with noise models trained on biological replicates. For edgeR calls, a false discovery rate-adjusted p below 0.01 and a log2 fold-change threshold of 1 were applied. As an exploratory analysis of dynamics, PCA with hierarchical clustering was applied to max-normalized trajectories of the 1000 most abundant clonotypes. Each responding clone was given a CD4 or CD8 phenotype based on the CD4+ and CD8+ repertoires, which had been sequenced separately. TCRdb redid the processing of the public reads, applying fastp at Q25 and MiXCR, and retained in-frame beta chains. Each CDR3 protein gets just one entry, which takes the most common genes and DNA from the rows behind it. The V and J calls and clone size are TCRdb's, not the authors'. Across this sample there are 450,000 or so distinct CDR3 sequences, with around 18% seen only once. Around 8.4% of the sample goes to the ten largest clones.

Ficoll-Paque density gradient centrifugation was used to isolate PBMCs. Results the study describes overall, beyond this receptor: Some responding clones were found in pre-infection memory, which suggests that pre-existing cross-reactive memory T cells took part in the SARS-CoV-2 response. Contracting CD4+ clones were found mainly in CM and EM memory subsets, while CD8+ clones were enriched in EMRA. Only a couple of mild cases were covered by the study, and larger cohorts that include severe cases with pre-infection samples were considered necessary. Balanced CD4/CD8 phenotypes were observed for clones contracting from day 15 to 85, whereas a bias towards CD4+ was observed for a second wave of clones expanding from day 15 to 37. SARS-CoV-2 specificity was not confirmed for the second-wave clones peaking on day 37.

This TCR was recovered from an adult woman who had mild COVID-19 (a few samples of this study predate the infection). The sample titles of this study are shuffled in the database, so cell type and time point are left out; the donor was told from shared clones. The sample comprised PBMCs or a T cell subset sorted from them (not recorded which).

The CDR3 has the sequence CSAYNSRVNQPQHF. The DNA sequence is as follows: TGCAGTGCTTACAACAGCAGAGTCAATCAGCCCCAGCATTTT. The V gene is TRBV20-1 and the J gene is TRBJ1-5, with the D gene not confidently named. Reading from cysteine to phenylalanine, the CDR3 counts 14 amino acids. CDR3 DNA is the only sequence kept; it has 42 bases, read in frame from the first base. V lost 5 bases and J lost 3 bases; the stretch between them is 14 bases long. Per the germline V gene (reference sequence), DFQATT is the CDR1 and SNEGSKA is the CDR2.